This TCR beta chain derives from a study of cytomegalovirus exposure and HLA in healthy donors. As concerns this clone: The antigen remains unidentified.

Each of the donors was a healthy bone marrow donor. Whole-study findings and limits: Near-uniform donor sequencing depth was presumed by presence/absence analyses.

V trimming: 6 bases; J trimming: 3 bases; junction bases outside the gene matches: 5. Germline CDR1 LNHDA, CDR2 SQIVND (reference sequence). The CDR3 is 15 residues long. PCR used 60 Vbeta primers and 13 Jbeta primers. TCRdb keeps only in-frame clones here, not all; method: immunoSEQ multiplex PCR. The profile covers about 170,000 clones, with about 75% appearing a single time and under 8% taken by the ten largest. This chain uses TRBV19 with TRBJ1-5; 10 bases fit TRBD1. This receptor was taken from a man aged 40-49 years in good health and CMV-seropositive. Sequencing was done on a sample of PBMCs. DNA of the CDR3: TGTGCCAGTAGCCGGGACAGGGGTGACAATCAGCCCCAGCATTTT. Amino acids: CASSRDRGDNQPQHF.